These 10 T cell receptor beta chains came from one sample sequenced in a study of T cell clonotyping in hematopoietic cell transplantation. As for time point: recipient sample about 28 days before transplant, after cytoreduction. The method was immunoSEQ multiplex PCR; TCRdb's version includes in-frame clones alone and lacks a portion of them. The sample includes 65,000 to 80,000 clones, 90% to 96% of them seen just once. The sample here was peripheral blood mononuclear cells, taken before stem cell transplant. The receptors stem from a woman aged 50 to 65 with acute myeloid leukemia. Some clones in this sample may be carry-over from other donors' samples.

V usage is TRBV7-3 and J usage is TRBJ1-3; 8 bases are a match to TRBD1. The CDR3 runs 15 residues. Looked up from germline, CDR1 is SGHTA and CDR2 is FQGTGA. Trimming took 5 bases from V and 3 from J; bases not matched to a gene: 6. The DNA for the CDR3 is TGTGCCAGCAGCCCAGACAGGGGAGGTGGAAACACCATATATTTT. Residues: CASSPDRGGGNTIYF.

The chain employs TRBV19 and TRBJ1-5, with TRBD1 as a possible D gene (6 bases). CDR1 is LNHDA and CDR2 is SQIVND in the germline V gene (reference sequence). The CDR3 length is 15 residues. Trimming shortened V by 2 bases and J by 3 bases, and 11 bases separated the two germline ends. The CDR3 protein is CASSITGWSNQPQHF. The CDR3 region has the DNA TGTGCCAGTAGTATAACAGGGTGGTCCAATCAGCCCCAGCATTTT.

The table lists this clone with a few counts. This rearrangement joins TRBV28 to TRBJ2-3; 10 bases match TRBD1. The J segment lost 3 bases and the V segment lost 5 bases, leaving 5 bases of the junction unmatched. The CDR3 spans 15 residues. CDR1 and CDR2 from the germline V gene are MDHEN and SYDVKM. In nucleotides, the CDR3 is TGTGCCAGCAGTCGGGACAGGGGTATAACAGATACGCAGTATTTT. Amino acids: CASSRDRGITDTQYF.

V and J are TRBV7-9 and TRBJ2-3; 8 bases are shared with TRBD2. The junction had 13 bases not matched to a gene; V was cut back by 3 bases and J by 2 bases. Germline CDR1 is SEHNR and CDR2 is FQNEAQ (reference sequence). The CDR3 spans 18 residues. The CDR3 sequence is CASSLTFSLAELTDTQYF. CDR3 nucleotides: TGTGCCAGCAGCTTGACCTTCTCACTAGCGGAACTCACAGATACGCAGTATTTT.

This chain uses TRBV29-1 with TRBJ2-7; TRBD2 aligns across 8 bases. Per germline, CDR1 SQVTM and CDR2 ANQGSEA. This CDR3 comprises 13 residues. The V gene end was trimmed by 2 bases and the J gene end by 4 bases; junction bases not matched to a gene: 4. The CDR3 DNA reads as TGCAGCGTTGAAAAACTAGCGGAATACGAGCAGTACTTC. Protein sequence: CSVEKLAEYEQYF.

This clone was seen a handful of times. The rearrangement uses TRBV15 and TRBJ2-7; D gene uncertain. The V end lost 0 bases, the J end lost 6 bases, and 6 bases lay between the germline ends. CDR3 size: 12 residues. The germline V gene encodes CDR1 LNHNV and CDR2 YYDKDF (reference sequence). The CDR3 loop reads CATSRDHVEQYF. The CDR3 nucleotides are TGTGCCACCAGCAGAGATCATGTCGAGCAGTACTTC.

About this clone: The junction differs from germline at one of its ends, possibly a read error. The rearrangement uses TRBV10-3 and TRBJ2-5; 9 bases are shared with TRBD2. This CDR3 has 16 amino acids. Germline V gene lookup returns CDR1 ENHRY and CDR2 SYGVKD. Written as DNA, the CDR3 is TGTGTCATCAGTGAGAGGCTAGCGGGGATTCAAGAGACCCAGTACTTC. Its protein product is CVISERLAGIQETQYF.

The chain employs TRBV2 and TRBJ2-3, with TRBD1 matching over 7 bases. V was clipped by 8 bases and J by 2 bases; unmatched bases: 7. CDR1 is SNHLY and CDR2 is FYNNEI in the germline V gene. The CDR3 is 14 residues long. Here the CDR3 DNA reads TGTGCCAGCCGGACAGGATCGGCCACAGATACGCAGTATTTT. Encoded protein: CASRTGSATDTQYF.

In nucleotides, the CDR3 is TGTGCCAGCACACAGGGACGGGGGAATTCACCCCTCCACTTT. Its translation: CASTQGRGNSPLHF. The V and J genes are TRBV6-5 and TRBJ1-6; a possible D gene is TRBD1 (6 bases). The CDR3 has 14 residues. The germline gives CDR1 MNHEY, CDR2 SVGAGI. The germline V and J ends were trimmed by 7 bases and 7 bases, with 14 bases remaining between them.

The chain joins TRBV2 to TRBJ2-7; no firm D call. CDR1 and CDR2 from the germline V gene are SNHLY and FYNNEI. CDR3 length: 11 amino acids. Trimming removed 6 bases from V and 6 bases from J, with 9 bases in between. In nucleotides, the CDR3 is TGTGCCAGCAGCCCCCGCCTCGAGCAGTACTTC. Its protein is CASSPRLEQYF.